This TCR beta chain stems from a study of human versus mouse CDR3 diversity and MHC coevolution. V gave up 0 bases and J gave up 8 bases, with 10 bases separating them. Germline V gene sequence: CDR1 MNHEY, CDR2 SVGAGI. This CDR3 has 14 residues. Study-level results: Most of the three human donors had the lowest clonal inequality.

For this clone: Its antigen is still unknown.

Sequenced by immunoSEQ multiplex PCR; TCRdb stores in-frame clones only, minus some. The sample consists of about 77,000 clones, 85% to 95% of them appearing once. The chain uses TRBV6-5 and TRBJ2-2; D is unclear. The sample taken for sequencing was naive CD4+ T cells from blood. Subset given: CD45RO-negative CD62L-positive naive CD4 T cells. The sequence derives from a person aged 25-75 years in good health. This CDR3 is CASSYSFGFGELFF. CDR3 nucleotide sequence: TGTGCCAGCAGTTACTCTTTCGGTTTTGGGGAGCTGTTTTTT.